This TCR beta chain was sequenced during a study of blood T cell repertoires in COVID-19. As for the study in general: Both acute and convalescent COVID-19 samples were obtained from the United States, Italy and Spain. Sources were T cells, B-cell-depleted T cells, or PBMCs; the material itself was cDNA or gDNA.

Under the authors' procedure: Amplification of reference gene primers was used by the study to estimate nucleated cell counts. Generated by immunoSEQ multiplex PCR, the TCRdb table keeps only in-frame clones and is missing some. D and trimming come from the DNA, and the V and J calls and clone size come from that table. The table shows 150,000 or so clones, with more than 85% occurring only once. Assignment of participants to cohorts was predicated upon participant-reported clinical history. Germline CDR1 reads SGHNT; CDR2 reads YENEEA. After removal of 4 bases from V and 5 bases from J, the junction contained 8 bases not matched to a gene. The CDR3 covers 15 residues.

The sequenced sample consisted of PBMCs or T cells enriched from blood (not recorded which). The V and J genes are TRBV11-3 and TRBJ2-5; 9 bases align to TRBD2. This TCR was sampled from a woman in her fifties or sixties who had recovered from COVID-19. The CDR3 bases are TGTGCCAGCAGCTCGATAGCGGGAGTGCGGGAGACCCAGTACTTC. Its translation: CASSSIAGVRETQYF.